Below, 3 T cell receptor beta chains from the same sample are listed, as sequenced in a study of blood T cells in healthy people across ages. Primers used in a second PCR of about 7 to 12 cycles were a sample-barcoded 5' primer and a J-beta primer mix. TCRdb re-called the 5' RACE reads through MiXCR, storing one row per CDR3 protein. The sample records fewer than 2,000,000 distinct CDR3 sequences, about 39% being singletons. The sequenced sample was blood. These TCRs come from a human donor in good health.

The J gene is TRBJ2-1, the V gene TRBV20-1; no definite D call. CDR1 is DFQATT and CDR2 is SNEGSKA in the germline V gene (reference sequence). The CDR3 runs to 11 residues. With 1 base removed from V and 13 bases from J, the gap between germline ends came to 11 bases. The CDR3 sequence is CSARGSALQFF. CDR3 sequence (DNA): TGCAGTGCTAGAGGGTCAGCCCTTCAGTTCTTC.

The chain employs TRBV12-3 or TRBV12-4 and TRBJ1-6; weak D call: TRBD1 (5 bases). V lost 5 bases to trimming and J lost 8 bases, with 13 bases between them. The CDR3 covers 14 residues. CDR3 region: CASSRGVGDSPLHF. For the CDR3, the DNA is TGTGCCAGCAGTCGAGGGGTCGGGGATTCACCCCTCCACTTT.

The V call is TRBV7-3, the J call TRBJ1-6; TRBD1 might be the D (6 bases). This CDR3 is 13 amino acids long. Deletions cut 4 bases from V and 8 bases from J, with 9 bases between. CDR1 and CDR2 (germline): SGHTA, FQGTGA. CDR3 sequence (DNA): TGTGCCAGCAGCTCCGGACAGCATTCACCCCTCCACTTT. It specifies CASSSGQHSPLHF.